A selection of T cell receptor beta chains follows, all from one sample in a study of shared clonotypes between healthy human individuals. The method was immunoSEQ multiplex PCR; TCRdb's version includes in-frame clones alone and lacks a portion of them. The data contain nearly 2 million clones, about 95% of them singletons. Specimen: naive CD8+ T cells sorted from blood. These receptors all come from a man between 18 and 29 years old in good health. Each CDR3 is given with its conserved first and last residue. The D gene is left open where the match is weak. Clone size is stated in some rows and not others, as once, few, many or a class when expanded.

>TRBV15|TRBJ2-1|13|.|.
TGTGCCACCAGCAGATCCATCCTTAATGAGCAGTTCTTC
CATSRSILNEQFF
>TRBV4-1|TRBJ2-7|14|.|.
TGCGCCAGCAGCCAATTGAGAGGGGCCGGCGAGCAGTACTTC
CASSQLRGAGEQYF
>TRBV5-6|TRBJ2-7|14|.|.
TGTGCCAGCAGCGCCGGGGTCGGCATCTACGAGCAGTACTTC
CASSAGVGIYEQYF
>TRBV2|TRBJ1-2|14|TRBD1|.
TGTGCCAGCATTCGGACAGGGTTAAAGTTTGGCTACACCTTC
CASIRTGLKFGYTF
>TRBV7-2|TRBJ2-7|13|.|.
TGTGCCAGCAGCTCCTCAGGGTCCTACGAGCAGTACTTC
CASSSSGSYEQYF
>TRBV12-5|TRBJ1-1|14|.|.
TGTGCTAGTGGTTTGGTAGGGGGAGTGGACGAAGCTTTCTTT
CASGLVGGVDEAFF
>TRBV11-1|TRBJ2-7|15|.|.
TGTGCCAGCAGCTTAGCGTGGGGAATTATCGACGAGCAGTACTTC
CASSLAWGIIDEQYF
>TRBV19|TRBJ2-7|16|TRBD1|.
TGTGCCAGTAGTATAGATCTTGGGACAGGCTCCTACGAGCAGTACTTC
CASSIDLGTGSYEQYF
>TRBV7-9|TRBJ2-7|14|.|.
TGTGCCAGCAGCTTAGTAGGAACAGAGACCGAGCAGTACTTC
CASSLVGTETEQYF
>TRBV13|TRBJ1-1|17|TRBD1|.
TGTGCCAGCAGCTTAGGTGAGACAGGGGGAAAAAACACTGAAGCTTTCTTT
CASSLGETGGKNTEAFF
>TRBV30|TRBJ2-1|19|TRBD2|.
TGTGCCTGGAGTGTACTTTATAGAGAGCGGGAGAGCTCCTACAATGAGCAGTTCTTC
CAWSVLYRERESSYNEQFF
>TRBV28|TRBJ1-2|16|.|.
TGTGCCAGCAGCCGTCCAGCCGGGCAGGGTATAGAAGGCTACACCTTC
CASSRPAGQGIEGYTF
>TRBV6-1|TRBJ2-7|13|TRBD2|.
TGTGCCAGCAGTGCGGGACTAGCCTACGAGCAGTACTTC
CASSAGLAYEQYF
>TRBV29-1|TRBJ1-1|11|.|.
TGCAGCACTGAAGGGGGAACTGAAGCTTTCTTT
CSTEGGTEAFF
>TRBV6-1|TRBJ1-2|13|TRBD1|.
TGTGCCAGCAGTGGGGACAGGGATAATGGCTACACCTTC
CASSGDRDNGYTF
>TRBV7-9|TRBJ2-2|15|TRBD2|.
TGTGCCAGCAGCTTATTCCTAGCGGGAGACGGGGAGCTGTTTTTT
CASSLFLAGDGELFF
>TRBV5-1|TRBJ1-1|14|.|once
TGCGCCAGCAGCTCATCAACAGGTTTCACTGAAGCTTTCTTT
CASSSSTGFTEAFF
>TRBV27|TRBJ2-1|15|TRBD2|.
TGTGCCAGCAGTCCCTTGGGACTAGCGGGAGGTTTGCAGTTCTTC
CASSPLGLAGGLQFF
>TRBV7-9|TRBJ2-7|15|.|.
TGTGCCAGCAGCCATCAACAGGGTCCCCCCTACGAGCAGTACTTC
CASSHQQGPPYEQYF
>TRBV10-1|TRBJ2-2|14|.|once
TGCGCCAGCAGTGAGGAACAGGGTGCCGGGGAGCTGTTTTTT
CASSEEQGAGELFF
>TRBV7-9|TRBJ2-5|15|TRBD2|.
TGTGCCAGCAGCTTAGCGTCTAGCGGACAAGAGACCCAGTACTTC
CASSLASSGQETQYF
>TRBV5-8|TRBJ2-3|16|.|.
TGTGCCAGCAGCCCCTCACTAGACCACAGCACAGATACGCAGTATTTT
CASSPSLDHSTDTQYF
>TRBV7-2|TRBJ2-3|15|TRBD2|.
TGTGCCAGCAGCCCGGGGGGACTAGTGGCAGATACGCAGTATTTT
CASSPGGLVADTQYF
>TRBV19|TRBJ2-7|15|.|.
TGTGCCAGTAGTAATGGGGGCCTGGAGTCCTACGAGCAGTACTTC
CASSNGGLESYEQYF
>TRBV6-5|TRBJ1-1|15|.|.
TGTGCCAGCAGTTACGGGGGGATTATGAACACTGAAGCTTTCTTT
CASSYGGIMNTEAFF
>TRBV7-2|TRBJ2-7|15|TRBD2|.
TGTGCCAGCAGCTTTCGACTAGCGGGCTCCTACGAGCAGTACTTC
CASSFRLAGSYEQYF
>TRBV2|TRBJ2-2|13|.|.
TGTGCCAGCAGACCGGACACCACCGGGGAGCTGTTTTTT
CASRPDTTGELFF
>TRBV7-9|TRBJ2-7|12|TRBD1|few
TGTGCCAGCAGCCTCGGACAGGACGAGCAGTACTTC
CASSLGQDEQYF
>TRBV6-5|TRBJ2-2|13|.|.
TGTGCCAGCAGTTACTCCGTTAGGGGGGAGCTGTTTTTT
CASSYSVRGELFF
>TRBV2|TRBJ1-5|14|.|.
TGTGCCAGCAGTTACCTAGGTGGCAATCAGCCCCAGCATTTT
CASSYLGGNQPQHF
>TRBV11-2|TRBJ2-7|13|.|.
TGTGCCAGCAGCTACAGGGAGCTCTACGAGCAGTACTTC
CASSYRELYEQYF
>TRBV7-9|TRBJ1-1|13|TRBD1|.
TGTGCCAGCAGCCTCGGGACAGACCTAGGGGCTTTCTTT
CASSLGTDLGAFF
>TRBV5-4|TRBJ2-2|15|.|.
TGTGCCAGCAGCTTTCAGGGACCGAACACCGGGGAGCTGTTTTTT
CASSFQGPNTGELFF
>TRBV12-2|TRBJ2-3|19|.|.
TGTGCAAGTCGCATTCAGAAGCCTAGCGGCCGGAAAGGCACAGATACGCAGTATTTT
CASRIQKPSGRKGTDTQYF
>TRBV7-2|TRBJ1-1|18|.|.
TGTGCCAGCAGCATATCGGTAGGGGCCGGGCGGACGAGCACTGAAGCTTTCTTT
CASSISVGAGRTSTEAFF
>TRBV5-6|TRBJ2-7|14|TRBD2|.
TGTGCCAGCAGCTCCAAGCGGGAGCGGTACGAGCAGTACTTC
CASSSKRERYEQYF
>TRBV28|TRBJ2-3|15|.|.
TGTGCCAGCACCCCACTAGCTACGGGCACAGATACGCAGTATTTT
CASTPLATGTDTQYF
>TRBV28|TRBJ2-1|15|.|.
TGTGCCAGCAGTTTAGAGGGGGGGCCTTACATTGAGCAGTTCTTC
CASSLEGGPYIEQFF
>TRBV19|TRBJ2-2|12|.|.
TGTGCCAGTGGGGAGATCACCGGGGAGCTGTTTTTT
CASGEITGELFF
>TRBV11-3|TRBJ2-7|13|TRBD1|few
TGTGCCAGCAGCTTAGGGACAGGCTACGAGCAGTACTTC
CASSLGTGYEQYF
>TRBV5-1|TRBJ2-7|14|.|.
TGCGCCAGCAGCATCGACAGTATTTCCTACGAGCAGTACTTC
CASSIDSISYEQYF
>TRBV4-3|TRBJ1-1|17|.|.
TGCGCCAGCAGCTCACACCGGGACACAGACCTCAACACTGAAGCTTTCTTT
CASSSHRDTDLNTEAFF
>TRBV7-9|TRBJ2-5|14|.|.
TGTGCCAGCAGCGATGACTCGAAACAAGAGACCCAGTACTTC
CASSDDSKQETQYF
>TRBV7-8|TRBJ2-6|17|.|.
TGTGCCAGCAGCTTGGGAGGGGGCGCAGTTGGGGCCAACGTCCTGACTTTC
CASSLGGGAVGANVLTF
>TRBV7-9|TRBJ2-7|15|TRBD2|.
TGTGCCAGCAGTCGACCTAGCGGGGGGGCCTACGAGCAGTACTTC
CASSRPSGGAYEQYF
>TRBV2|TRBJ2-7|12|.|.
TGTGCCAGCAGTGGGCCTTGGGAGGAGCAGTACTTC
CASSGPWEEQYF
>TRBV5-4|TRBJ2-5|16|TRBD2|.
TGTGCCAGCAGCTTGCTGAACGGGGGGGCTCCAGAGACCCAGTACTTC
CASSLLNGGAPETQYF
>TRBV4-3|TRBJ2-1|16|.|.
TGCGCCAGCAGCCAAGAGGACGGGACGGGCTACAATGAGCAGTTCTTC
CASSQEDGTGYNEQFF
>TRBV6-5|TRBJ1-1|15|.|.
TGTGCCAGCAGTTACGAACCGGGTATGAACACTGAAGCTTTCTTT
CASSYEPGMNTEAFF
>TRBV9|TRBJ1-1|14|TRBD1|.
TGTGCCAGCAGCGTCGAAACAGGGGTAGCTGAAGCTTTCTTT
CASSVETGVAEAFF
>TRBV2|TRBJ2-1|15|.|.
TGTGCCAGCAGTGAATTATGGGGATCCTACAATGAGCAGTTCTTC
CASSELWGSYNEQFF